The 7 T cell receptor beta chains reported below all come from one sample, sequenced in a study of T cell responses to AZD1222 COVID-19 vaccine (dated by TCRdb to 2020 to 2022). The sample's time point label, decoded: about 28 days (+/-7) after the second vaccine dose. The protocol used for the library was the immunoSEQ multiplex PCR assay. TCRdb took over this immuneACCESS table, retaining in-frame rearrangements with V and J assigned. Such tables are incomplete; in checked studies, under half of the missing clones stem from an unresolved V gene, and the remainder is unexplained. For this sample there are about 100,000 clones; 75% to 95% appear just once. The top ten constitute less than 7.5% of the sample. The sequencing used peripheral blood, collected 28 days after the second AZD1222 dose. The receptors originated from an adult who received the AZD1222 COVID-19 vaccine.

The rearrangement uses TRBV27 and TRBJ2-1, with 9 bases fitting TRBD2. This CDR3 contains 14 residues. In germline, CDR1 is MNHEY, CDR2 SMNVEV (reference sequence). J lost 8 bases, V lost 3 bases, and 5 bases had no gene match. The CDR3 here is CASSLREGGYEQFF. The DNA for the CDR3 is TGTGCCAGCAGTTTGCGGGAGGGCGGATATGAGCAGTTCTTC.

This clone was seen only once. This sequence joins TRBV7-6 and TRBJ2-2, with D possibly TRBD2 on 5 matching bases. CDR1 is SGHVS, CDR2 FNYEAQ, per germline. The V end lost 3 bases, the J end lost 1 base, and 9 bases lay between the germline ends. CDR3 length equals 15 residues. The CDR3 sequence: CASSLIGENTGELFF. The DNA for the CDR3 is TGTGCCAGCAGCTTGATCGGGGAGAACACCGGGGAGCTGTTTTTT.

The V call is TRBV4-1, the J call TRBJ1-5, with D possibly being TRBD1 (5 bases). The V and J ends lost 4 bases and 7 bases respectively, with 17 bases between them. The germline gives CDR1 MGHRA, CDR2 YSYEKL. This CDR3 region has 15 residues. The CDR3 loop is CASSPWGDAGQPQHF. Here the CDR3 DNA reads TGCGCCAGCAGCCCCTGGGGGGACGCGGGGCAGCCCCAGCATTTT.

The J gene is TRBJ2-2, the V gene TRBV9; maybe TRBD2 (5 bases). Germline CDR1 and CDR2: SGDLS and YYNGEE. This CDR3 contains 15 residues. Deletions cut 0 bases from V and 6 bases from J, with 12 bases between. CDR3 sequence (DNA): TGTGCCAGCAGCGTAGTCGGTAACGGGGCCGGGGAGCTGTTTTTT. Translation gives CASSVVGNGAGELFF.

V gene TRBV13 combines with J gene TRBJ2-7; 8 bases are shared with TRBD1. The CDR3 covers 15 residues. Trimming took 5 bases from V and 0 from J; bases not matched to a gene: 6. Germline CDR1 is PRHDT and CDR2 is FYEKMQ (reference sequence). CDR3 loop: CASSLPGGASYEQYF. The CDR3 DNA is TGTGCCAGCAGCCTTCCAGGGGGCGCCTCCTACGAGCAGTACTTC.

The V call is TRBV10-1, the J call TRBJ1-1; a weak D match, TRBD1 (5 bases). Germline V CDR1 and CDR2: WNHNN, SYGVQD (reference sequence). Trimming took off 0 bases at V and 9 bases at J, with 8 bases between the two ends. CDR3 size: 12 residues. The CDR3 is CASSESGTQAFF. CDR3 bases: TGCGCCAGCAGTGAGTCGGGGACTCAAGCTTTCTTT.

DNA for the CDR3: TGTGCCAGCAGCCCCGGGACAGGGGACACCGGGGAGCTGTTTTTT. It codes for CASSPGTGDTGELFF. The V gene is TRBV6-4, the J gene TRBJ2-2; 10 bases match TRBD1. Germline loops: CDR1 MRHNA, CDR2 SNTAGT. The J segment lost 3 bases and the V segment lost 6 bases, leaving 4 bases of the junction unmatched. The CDR3 contains 15 residues.